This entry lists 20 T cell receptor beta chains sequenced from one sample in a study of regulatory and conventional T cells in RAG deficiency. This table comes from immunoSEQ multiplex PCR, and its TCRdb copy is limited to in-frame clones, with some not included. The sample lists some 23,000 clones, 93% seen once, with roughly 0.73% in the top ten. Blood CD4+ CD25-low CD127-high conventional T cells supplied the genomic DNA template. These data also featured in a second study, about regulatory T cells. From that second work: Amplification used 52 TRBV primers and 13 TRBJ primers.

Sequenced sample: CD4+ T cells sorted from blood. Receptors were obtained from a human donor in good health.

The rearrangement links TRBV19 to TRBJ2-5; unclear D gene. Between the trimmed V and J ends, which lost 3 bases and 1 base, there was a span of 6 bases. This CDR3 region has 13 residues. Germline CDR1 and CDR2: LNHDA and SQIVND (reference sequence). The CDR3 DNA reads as TGTGCCAGTAGTATTGCAGTCCAAGAGACCCAGTACTTC. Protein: CASSIAVQETQYF.

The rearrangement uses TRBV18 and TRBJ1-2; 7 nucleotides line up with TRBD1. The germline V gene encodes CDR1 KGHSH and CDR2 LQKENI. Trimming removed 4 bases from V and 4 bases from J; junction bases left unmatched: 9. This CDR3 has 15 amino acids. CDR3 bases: TGTGCCAGCTCACGGAACACAGGGGAAGGCTATGGCTACACCTTC. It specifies CASSRNTGEGYGYTF.

The CDR3 DNA follows: TGTGCCAGCAGCTCTGACAACCTTAGCAATCAGCCCCAGCATTTT. Protein product: CASSSDNLSNQPQHF. This sequence joins TRBV5-5 and TRBJ1-5, with no clear D. The CDR3 is 15 amino acids. Trimming took off 3 bases at V and 0 bases at J, with 10 bases between the two ends. Germline CDR1 SGHKS, CDR2 YYEKEE (reference sequence).

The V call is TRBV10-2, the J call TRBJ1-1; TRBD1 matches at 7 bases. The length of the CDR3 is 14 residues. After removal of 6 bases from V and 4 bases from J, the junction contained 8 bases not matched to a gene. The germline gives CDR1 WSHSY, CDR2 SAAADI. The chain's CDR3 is CASRSQGGGTEAFF. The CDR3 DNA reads TGCGCCAGCAGATCCCAGGGGGGGGGCACTGAAGCTTTCTTT.

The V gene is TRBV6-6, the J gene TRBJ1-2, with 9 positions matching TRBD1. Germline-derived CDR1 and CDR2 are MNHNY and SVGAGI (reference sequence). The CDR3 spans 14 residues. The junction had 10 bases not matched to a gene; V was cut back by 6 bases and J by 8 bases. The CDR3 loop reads CASRSAGTGNGYTF. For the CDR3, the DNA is TGTGCCAGCAGATCGGCCGGGACAGGGAACGGCTACACCTTC.

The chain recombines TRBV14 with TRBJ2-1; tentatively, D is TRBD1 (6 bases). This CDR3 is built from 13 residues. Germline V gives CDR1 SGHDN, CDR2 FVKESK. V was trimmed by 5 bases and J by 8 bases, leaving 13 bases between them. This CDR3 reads CASSYRVADEQFF. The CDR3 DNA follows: TGTGCCAGCAGCTACAGGGTTGCCGATGAGCAGTTCTTC.

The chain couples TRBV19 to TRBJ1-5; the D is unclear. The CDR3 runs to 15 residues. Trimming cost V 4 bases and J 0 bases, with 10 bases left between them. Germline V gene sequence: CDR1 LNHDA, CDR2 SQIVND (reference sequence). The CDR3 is CASSTSDGSNQPQHF. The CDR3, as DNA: TGTGCCAGTAGTACTTCGGACGGTAGCAATCAGCCCCAGCATTTT.

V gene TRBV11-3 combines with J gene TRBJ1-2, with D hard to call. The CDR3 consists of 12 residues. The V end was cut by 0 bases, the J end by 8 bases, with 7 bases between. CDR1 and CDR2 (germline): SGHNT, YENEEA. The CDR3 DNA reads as TGTGCCAGCAGCTTAGATGGGGTCGGCTACACCTTC. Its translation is CASSLDGVGYTF.

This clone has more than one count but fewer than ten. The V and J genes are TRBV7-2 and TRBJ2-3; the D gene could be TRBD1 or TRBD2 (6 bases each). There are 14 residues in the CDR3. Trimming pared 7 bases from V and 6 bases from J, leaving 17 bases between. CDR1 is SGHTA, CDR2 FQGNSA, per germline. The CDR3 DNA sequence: TGTGCCAGCACCCGGGGGCAGATTGCGGATACGCAGTATTTT. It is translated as CASTRGQIADTQYF.

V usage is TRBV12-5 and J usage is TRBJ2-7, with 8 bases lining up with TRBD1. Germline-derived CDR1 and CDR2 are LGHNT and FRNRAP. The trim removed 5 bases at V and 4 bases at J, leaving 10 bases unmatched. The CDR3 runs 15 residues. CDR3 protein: CASGPTRDRGYEQYF. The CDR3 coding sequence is TGTGCTAGTGGTCCCACCCGAGACAGGGGTTACGAGCAGTACTTC.

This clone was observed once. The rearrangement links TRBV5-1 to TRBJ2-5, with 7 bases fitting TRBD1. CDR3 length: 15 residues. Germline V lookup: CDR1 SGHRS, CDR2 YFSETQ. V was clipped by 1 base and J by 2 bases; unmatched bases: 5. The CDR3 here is CASSLSGQTQETQYF. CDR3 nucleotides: TGCGCCAGCAGCTTGTCGGGACAGACACAAGAGACCCAGTACTTC.

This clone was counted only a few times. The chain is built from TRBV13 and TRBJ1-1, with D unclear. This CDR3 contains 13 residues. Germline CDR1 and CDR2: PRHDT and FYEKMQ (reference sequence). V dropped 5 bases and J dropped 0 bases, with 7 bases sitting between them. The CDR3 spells CASSARLNTEAFF. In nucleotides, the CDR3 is TGTGCCAGCAGCGCCCGACTGAACACTGAAGCTTTCTTT.

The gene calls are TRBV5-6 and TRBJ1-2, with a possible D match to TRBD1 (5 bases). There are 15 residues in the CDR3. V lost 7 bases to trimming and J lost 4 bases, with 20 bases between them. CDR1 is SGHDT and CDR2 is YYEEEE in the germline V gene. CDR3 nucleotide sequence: TGTGCCAGCCGGAGTCGGGGGGGAGCCCCCTATGGCTACACCTTC. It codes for CASRSRGGAPYGYTF.

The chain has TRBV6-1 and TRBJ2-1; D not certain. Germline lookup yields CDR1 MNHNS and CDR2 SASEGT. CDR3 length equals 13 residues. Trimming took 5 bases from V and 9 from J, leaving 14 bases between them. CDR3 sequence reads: CASSLTTDGEQFF. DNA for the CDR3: TGTGCCAGCAGTCTGACGACTGACGGTGAGCAGTTCTTC.

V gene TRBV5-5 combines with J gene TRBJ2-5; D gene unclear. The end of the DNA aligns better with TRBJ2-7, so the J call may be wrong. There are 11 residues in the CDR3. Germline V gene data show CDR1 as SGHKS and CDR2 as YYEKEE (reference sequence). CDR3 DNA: TGTGCCAGCAGCAATTCGTTCGAGCAGTACTTC. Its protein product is CASSNSFEQYF.

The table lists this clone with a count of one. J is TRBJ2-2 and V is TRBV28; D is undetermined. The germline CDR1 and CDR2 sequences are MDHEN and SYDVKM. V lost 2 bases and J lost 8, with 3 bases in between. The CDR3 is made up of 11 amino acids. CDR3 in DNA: TGTGCCAGCAGTTTAGTGGGGGAGCTGTTTTTT. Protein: CASSLVGELFF. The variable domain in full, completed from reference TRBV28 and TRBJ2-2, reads DVKVTQSSRYLVKRTGEKVFLECVQDMDHENMFWYRQDPGLGLRLIYFSYDVKMKEKGDIPEGYSVSREKKERFSLILESASTNQTSMYLCASSLVGELFFGEGSRLTVL.

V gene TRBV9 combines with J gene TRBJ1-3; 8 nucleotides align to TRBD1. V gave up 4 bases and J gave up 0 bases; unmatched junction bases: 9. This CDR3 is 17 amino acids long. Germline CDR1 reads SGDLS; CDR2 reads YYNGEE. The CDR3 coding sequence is TGTGCCAGCAGCTACGGGACAGGAGTTTCCTCTGGAAACACCATATATTTT. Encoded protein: CASSYGTGVSSGNTIYF.

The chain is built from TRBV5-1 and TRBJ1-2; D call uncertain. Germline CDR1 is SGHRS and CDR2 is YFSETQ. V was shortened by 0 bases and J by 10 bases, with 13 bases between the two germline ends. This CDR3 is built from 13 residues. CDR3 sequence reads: CASSLAGMSTYTF. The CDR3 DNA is TGCGCCAGCAGCTTGGCTGGGATGTCAACCTACACCTTC.

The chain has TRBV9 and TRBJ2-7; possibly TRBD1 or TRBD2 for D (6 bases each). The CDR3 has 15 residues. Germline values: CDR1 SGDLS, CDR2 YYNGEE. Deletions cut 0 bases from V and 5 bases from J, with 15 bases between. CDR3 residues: CASSVGHREVNEQYF. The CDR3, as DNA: TGTGCCAGCAGCGTAGGACACAGGGAGGTCAACGAGCAGTACTTC.

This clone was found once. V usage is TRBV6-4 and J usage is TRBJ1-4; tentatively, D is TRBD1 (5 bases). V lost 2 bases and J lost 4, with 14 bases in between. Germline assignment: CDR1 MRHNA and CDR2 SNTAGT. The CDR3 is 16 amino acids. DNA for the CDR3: TGTGCCAGCAGTGACCTCCGGGGGGGTAATAATGAAAAACTGTTTTTT. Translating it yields CASSDLRGGNNEKLFF.